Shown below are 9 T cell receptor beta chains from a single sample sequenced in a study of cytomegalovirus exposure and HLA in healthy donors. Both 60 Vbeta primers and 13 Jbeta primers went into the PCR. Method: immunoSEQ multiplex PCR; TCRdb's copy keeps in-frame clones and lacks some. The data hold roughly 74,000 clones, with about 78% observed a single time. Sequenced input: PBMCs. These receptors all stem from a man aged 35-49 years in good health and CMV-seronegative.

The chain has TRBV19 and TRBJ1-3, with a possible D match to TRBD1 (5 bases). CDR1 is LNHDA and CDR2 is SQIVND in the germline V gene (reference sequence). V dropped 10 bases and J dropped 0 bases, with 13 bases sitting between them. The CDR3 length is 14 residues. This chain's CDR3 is CATRTRISGNTIYF. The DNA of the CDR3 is TGTGCCACAAGGACACGGATCTCTGGAAACACCATATATTTT. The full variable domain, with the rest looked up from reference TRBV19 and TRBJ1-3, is DGGITQSPKYLFRKEGQNVTLSCEQNLNHDAMYWYRQDPGQGLRLIYYSQIVNDFQKGDIAEGYSVSREKKESFPLTVTSAQKNPTAFYLCATRTRISGNTIYFGEGSWLTVV.

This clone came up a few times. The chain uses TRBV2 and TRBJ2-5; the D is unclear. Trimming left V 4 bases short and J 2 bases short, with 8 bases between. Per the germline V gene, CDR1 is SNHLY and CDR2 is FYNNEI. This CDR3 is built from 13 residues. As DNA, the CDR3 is TGTGCCAGCAGTGCCTACTCACAAGAGACCCAGTACTTC. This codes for CASSAYSQETQYF. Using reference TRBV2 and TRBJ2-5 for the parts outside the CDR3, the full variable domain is EPEVTQTPSHQVTQMGQEVILRCVPISNHLYFYWYRQILGQKVEFLVSFYNNEISEKSEIFDDQFSVERPDGSNFTLKIRSTKLEDSAMYFCASSAYSQETQYFGPGTRLLVL.

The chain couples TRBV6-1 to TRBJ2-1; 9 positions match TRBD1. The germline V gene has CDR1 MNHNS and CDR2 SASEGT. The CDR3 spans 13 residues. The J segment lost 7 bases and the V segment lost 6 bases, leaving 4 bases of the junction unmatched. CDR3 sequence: CASSRTGVNEQFF. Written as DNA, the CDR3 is TGTGCCAGCAGCCGGACAGGGGTAAATGAGCAGTTCTTC.

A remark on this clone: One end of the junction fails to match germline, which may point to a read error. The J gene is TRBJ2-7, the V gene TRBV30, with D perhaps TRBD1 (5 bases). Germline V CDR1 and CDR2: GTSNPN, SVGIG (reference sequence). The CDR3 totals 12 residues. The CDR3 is CAWSPKGQGGRF. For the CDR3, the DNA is TGTGCCTGGAGTCCCAAGGGGCAGGGTGGAAGATTC. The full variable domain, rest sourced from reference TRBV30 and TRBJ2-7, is SQTIHQWPATLVQPVGSPLSLECTVEGTSNPNLYWYRQAAGRGLQLLFYSVGIGQISSEVPQNLSASRPQDRQFILSSKKLLLSDSGFYLCAWSPKGQGGRFGPGTRLTVT.

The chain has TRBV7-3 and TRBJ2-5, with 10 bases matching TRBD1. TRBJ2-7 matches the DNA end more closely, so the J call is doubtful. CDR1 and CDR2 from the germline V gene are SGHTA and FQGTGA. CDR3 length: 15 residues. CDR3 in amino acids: CASSPSGTGVYEQYF. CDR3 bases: TGTGCCAGCAGCCCCTCCGGGACAGGGGTTTACGAGCAGTACTTC.

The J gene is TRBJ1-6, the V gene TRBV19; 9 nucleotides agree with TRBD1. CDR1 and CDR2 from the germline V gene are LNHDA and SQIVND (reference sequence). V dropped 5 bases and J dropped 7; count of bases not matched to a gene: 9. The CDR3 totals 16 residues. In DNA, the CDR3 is TGTGCCAGTAGTCCTCTCGGGACAGGGAGGAATTCACCCCTCCACTTT. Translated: CASSPLGTGRNSPLHF.

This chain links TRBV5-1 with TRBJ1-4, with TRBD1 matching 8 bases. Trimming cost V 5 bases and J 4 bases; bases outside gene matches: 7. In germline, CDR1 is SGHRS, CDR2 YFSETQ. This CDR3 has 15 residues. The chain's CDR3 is CASRPTGQDNEKLFF. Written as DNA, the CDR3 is TGCGCCAGCAGACCTACGGGACAGGATAATGAAAAACTGTTTTTT.

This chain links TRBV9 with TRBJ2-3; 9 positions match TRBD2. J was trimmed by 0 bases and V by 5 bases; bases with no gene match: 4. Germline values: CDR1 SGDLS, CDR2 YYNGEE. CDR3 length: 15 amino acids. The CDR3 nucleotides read TGTGCCAGCAGTCTTAGCGGGGGAAGCACAGATACGCAGTATTTT. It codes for CASSLSGGSTDTQYF.

The CDR3 region has the DNA TGTGCCACCAGCGCCTCCACGCAGGGGATAGGAAAGACCCAGTACTTC. Protein product: CATSASTQGIGKTQYF. The rearrangement joins TRBV15 to TRBJ2-5, with TRBD1 as a possible D gene (6 bases). Germline V gives CDR1 LNHNV, CDR2 YYDKDF (reference sequence). CDR3 length: 16 residues. Trimming cost V 5 bases and J 6 bases, with 22 bases left between them.